This TCR beta chain comes out of a study of CXCR3-negative and CXCR3-positive naive CD8 T cells. The study, taken as a whole, reports: Fresh PBMCs served for most assays, and CXCR3 expression fell partially after cryopreservation. Hydrophobicity was higher for TRB CDR3s found in CXCR3-positive naive cells than in CXCR3-negative naive cells. Both of the naive subsets showed about the same high diversity, but memory CD8+ cells had much less.

From germline, CDR1 is LGHNA and CDR2 YNFKEQ. The CDR3 is 16 residues long. Per CD8+ T cell subset, triplicate sorts of 300,000 or so cells each were done. About this clonotype: Antigen unknown.

Via 5' RACE with UMI labels, TRB cDNA libraries were prepared. For each CDR3 protein, TCRdb gives one entry from its re-call of the 5' RACE reads, without DNA. The sample has some 54,000 distinct CDR3 sequences, and its top ten clones hold more than 0.5%. Input material: naive CXCR3+ CD8+ T cells from blood. The sample's subset: CD45RO-CCR7+CD27+CD95- naive CD8+ T cells expressing CXCR3 (TNR3+). This sequence originates from a human donor in good health. Some clones in this sample may be carry-over from other donors' samples. V is TRBV4-2 and J is TRBJ2-3; TCRdb names TRBD2, which stays unverified in the absence of DNA. The CDR3 is CASSHLAGGPTDTQYF.